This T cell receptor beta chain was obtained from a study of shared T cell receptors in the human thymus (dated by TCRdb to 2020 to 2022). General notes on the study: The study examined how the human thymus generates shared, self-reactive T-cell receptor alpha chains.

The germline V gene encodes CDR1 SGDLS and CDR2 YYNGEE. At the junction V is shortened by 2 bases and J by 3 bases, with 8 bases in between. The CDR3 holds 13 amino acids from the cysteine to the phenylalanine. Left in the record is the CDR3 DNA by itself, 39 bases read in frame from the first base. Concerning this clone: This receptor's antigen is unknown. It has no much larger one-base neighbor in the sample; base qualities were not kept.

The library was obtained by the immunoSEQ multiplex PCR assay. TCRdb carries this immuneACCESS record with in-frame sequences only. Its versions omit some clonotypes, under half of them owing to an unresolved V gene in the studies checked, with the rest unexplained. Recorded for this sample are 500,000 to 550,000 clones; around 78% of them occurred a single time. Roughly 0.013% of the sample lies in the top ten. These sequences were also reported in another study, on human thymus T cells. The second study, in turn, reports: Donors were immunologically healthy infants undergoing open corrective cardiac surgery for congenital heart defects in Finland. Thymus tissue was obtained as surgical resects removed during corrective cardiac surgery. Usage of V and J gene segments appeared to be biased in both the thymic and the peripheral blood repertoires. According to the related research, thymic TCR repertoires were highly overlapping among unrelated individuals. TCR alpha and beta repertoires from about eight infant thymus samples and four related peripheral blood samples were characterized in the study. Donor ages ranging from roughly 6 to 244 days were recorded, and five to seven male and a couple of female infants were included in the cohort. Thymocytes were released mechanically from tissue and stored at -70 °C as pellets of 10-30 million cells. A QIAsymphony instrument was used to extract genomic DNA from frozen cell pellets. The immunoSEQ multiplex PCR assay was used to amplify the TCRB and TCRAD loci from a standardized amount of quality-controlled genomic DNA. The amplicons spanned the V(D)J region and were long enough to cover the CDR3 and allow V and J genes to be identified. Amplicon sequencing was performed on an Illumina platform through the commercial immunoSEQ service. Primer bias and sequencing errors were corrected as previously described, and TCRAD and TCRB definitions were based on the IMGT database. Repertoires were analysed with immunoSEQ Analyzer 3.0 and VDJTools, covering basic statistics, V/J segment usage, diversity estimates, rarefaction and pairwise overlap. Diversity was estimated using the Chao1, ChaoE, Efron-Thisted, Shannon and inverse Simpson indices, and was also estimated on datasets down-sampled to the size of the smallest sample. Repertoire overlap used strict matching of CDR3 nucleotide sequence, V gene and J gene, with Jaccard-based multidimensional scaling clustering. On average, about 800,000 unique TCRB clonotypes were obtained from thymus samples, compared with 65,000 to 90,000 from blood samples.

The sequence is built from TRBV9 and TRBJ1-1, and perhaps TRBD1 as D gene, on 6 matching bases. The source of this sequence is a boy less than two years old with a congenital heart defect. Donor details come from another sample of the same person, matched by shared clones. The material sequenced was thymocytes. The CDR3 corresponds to CASSVKGDTEAFF. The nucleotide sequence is TGTGCCAGCAGCGTTAAGGGGGACACTGAAGCTTTCTTT.